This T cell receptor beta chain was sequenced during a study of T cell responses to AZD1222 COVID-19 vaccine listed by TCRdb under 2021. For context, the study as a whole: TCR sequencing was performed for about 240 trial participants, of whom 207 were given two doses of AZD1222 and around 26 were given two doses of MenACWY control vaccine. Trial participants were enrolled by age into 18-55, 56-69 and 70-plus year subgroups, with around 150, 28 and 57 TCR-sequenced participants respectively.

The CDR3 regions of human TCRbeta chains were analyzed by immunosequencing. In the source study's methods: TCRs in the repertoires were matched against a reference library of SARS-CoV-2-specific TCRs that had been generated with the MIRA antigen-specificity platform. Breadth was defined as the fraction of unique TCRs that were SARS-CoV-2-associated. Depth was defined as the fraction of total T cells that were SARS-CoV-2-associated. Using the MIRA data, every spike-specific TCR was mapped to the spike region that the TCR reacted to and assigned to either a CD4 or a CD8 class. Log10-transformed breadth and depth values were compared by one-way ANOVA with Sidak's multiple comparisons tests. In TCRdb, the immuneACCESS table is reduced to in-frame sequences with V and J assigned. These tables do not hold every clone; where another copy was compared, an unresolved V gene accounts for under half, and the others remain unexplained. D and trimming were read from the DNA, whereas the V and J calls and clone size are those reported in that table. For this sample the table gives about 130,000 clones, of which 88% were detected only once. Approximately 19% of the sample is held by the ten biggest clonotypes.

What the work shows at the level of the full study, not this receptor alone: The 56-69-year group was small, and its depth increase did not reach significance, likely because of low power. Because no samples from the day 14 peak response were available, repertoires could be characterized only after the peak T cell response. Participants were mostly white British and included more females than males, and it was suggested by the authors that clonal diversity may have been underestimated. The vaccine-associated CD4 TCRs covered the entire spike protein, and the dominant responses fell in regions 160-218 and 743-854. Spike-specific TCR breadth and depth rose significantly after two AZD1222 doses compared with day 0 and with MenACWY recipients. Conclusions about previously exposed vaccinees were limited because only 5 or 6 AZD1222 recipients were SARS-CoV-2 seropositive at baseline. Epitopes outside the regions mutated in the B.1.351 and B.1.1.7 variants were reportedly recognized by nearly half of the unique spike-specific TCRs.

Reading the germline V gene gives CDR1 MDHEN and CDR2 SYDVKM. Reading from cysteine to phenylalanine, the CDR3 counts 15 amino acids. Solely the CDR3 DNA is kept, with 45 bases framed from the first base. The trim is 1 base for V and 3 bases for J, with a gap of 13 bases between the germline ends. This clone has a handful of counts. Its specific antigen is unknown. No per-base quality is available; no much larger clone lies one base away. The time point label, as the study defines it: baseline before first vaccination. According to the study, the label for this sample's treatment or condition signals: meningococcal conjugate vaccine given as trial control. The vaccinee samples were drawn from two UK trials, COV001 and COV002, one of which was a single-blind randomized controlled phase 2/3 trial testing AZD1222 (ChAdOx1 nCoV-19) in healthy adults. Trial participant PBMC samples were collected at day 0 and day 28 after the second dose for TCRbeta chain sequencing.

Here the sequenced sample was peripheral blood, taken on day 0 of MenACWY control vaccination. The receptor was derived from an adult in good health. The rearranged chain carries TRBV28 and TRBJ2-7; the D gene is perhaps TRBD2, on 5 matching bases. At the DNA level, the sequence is TGTGCCAGCAGTTTATTAGGACTTGGGGTCTACGAGCAGTACTTC. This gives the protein CASSLLGLGVYEQYF.